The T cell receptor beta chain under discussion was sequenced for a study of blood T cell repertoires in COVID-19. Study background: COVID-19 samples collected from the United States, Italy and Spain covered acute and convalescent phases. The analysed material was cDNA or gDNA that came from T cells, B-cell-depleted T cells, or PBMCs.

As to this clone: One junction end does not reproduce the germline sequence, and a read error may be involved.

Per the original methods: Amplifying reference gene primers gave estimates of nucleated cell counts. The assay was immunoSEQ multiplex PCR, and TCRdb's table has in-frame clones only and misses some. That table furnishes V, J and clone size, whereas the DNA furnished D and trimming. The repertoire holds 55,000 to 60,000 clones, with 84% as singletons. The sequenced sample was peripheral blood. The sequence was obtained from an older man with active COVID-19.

DNA of the CDR3: TGTGCTAGCAGCTTTGGGACTAGCGGGATCCCAGAGACCCAGTACTTC. This sequence encodes CASSFGTSGIPETQYF. The chain couples TRBV7-7 to TRBJ2-5, with 13 bases aligning to TRBD2. CDR3 length: 16 amino acids. Germline V gives CDR1 SSHAT, CDR2 FNYEAQ (reference sequence). Using reference TRBV7-7 and TRBJ2-5 for the parts outside the CDR3, the full variable domain is GAGVSQSPRYKVTKRGQDVTLRCDPISSHATLYWYQQALGQGPEFLTYFNYEAQPDKSGLPSDRFSAERPEGSISTLTIQRTEQRDSAMYRCASSFGTSGIPETQYFGPGTRLLVL.